This T cell receptor beta chain was captured in a study of blood T cell repertoires in COVID-19. Study-level information: Acute and convalescent COVID-19 specimens originated in the United States, Italy and Spain. T cells, B-cell-depleted T cells, or PBMCs supplied cDNA or gDNA.

CDR3 length equals 19 residues. Per germline, CDR1 LGHDT and CDR2 YNNKEL (reference sequence). Trimming left V 4 bases short and J 0 bases short, with 19 bases between. Original analysis: Reference gene primer amplification yielded estimated nucleated cell counts. Generated by immunoSEQ multiplex PCR, the TCRdb table keeps only in-frame clones and is missing some. The DNA was the basis for D and trimming; V, J and clone size are from that table. The sample shows roughly 150,000 clones, about four fifths of them seen only once. The gene calls are TRBV3-1 (or the pseudogene TRBV3-2) and TRBJ2-6, with a tentative D call TRBD1 (6 bases). The source is a man aged 70-80 years with active or convalescent COVID-19. The sample was peripheral blood. CDR3 sequence (DNA): TGTGCCAGCAGCCGGCGTATGGGACAAAGTCTCTCTGGGGCCAACGTCCTGACTTTC. Its translation is CASSRRMGQSLSGANVLTF.